This T cell receptor beta chain was profiled in a study of human T cells and chemical hapten exposure. Turning to the study itself: Sensitization applied 2% DPC to roughly 2 cm by roughly 2 cm of upper inner arm skin. Reading of the patch tests, which applied 0.01% DPC to the upper back, occurred at 6 days.

The V and J ends lost 7 bases and 4 bases, in that order; junction bases with no gene match: 7. The germline V gene has CDR1 PRHDT and CDR2 FYEKMQ (reference sequence). The CDR3 covers 16 residues. Noted time point: patch test 1, 2 weeks after DPC sensitization. Treatment reported: therapeutic diphenylcyclopropenone sensitization with weekly scalp DPC. This clonotype was seen at least ten times. Its antigen is as yet unknown. Study results and limitations: There was no change with DPC sensitization in TCRs above 1 in 1000 frequency.

TCRdb re-called the RACE reads with MiXCR, one entry per CDR3 protein. The sample lists 150,000 to 200,000 distinct CDR3 sequences; about 22% were seen once. The sequence derives from a woman between 45 and 65 years old with alopecia areata. Some clones in this sample may be carry-over from other donors' samples. The sample in question was whole blood, obtained in connection with sensitization to the hapten diphenylcyclopropenone (DPC). The rearrangement uses TRBV13 and TRBJ2-2; the match to TRBD2 covers 12 bases. The CDR3 sequence is CASTPLAGGTTGELFF. The CDR3 DNA follows: TGTGCCAGCACCCCACTAGCGGGAGGCACCACCGGGGAGCTGTTTTTT.